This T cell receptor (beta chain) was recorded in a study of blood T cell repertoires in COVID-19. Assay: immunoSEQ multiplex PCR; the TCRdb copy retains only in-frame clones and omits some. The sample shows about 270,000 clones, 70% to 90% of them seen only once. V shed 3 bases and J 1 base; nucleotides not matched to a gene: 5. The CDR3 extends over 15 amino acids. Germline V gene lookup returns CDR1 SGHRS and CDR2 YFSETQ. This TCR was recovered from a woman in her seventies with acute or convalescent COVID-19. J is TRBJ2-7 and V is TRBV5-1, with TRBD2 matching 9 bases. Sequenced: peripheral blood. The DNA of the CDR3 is TGCGCCAGCAGCTATAGCGGGGGCCCATCCTACGAGCAGTACTTC. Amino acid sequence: CASSYSGGPSYEQYF.